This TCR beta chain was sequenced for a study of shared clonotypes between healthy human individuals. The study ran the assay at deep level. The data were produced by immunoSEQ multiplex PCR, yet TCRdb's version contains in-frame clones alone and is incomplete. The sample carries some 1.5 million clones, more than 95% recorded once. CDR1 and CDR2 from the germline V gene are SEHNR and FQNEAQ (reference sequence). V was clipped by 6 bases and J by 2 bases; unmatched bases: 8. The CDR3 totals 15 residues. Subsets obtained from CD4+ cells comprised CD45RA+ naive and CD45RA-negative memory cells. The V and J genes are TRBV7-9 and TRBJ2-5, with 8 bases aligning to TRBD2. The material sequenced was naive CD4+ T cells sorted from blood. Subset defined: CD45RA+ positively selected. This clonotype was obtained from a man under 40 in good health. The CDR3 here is CASRGWREAQETQYF. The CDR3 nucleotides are TGTGCCAGCAGGGGTTGGCGGGAGGCACAAGAGACCCAGTACTTC.